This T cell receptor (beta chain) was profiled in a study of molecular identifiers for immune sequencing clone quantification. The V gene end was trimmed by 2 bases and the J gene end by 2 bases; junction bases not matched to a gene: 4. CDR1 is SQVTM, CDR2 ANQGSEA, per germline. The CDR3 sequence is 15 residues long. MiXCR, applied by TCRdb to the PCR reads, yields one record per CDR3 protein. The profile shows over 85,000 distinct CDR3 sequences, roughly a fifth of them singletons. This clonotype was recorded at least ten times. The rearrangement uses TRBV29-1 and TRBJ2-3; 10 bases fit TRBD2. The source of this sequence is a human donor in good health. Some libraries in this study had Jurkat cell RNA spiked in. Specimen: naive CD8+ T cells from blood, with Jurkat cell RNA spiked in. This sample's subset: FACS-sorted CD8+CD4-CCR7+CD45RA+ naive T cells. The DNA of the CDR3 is TGCAGCGTTGAACTAGCGGGAGAGAACACAGATACGCAGTATTTT. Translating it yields CSVELAGENTDTQYF.